This TCR beta chain was recorded in a study of blood T cell repertoires in COVID-19. Across the study: There were acute and convalescent COVID-19 samples, and they came from the United States, Italy and Spain.

TCRdb's copy holds only in-frame clones and misses some; the assay was immunoSEQ multiplex PCR. The table has fewer than 350,000 clones, more than 70% seen once. The CDR3 spans 15 residues. V shed 5 bases and J 0 bases; nucleotides not matched to a gene: 7. Germline V gene lookup returns CDR1 SGHNT and CDR2 YENEEA. This receptor was obtained from a woman aged 30 to 39 with COVID-19, enrolled during active disease. V usage is TRBV11-3 and J usage is TRBJ2-7, with 7 bases aligning to TRBD1. The sample taken for sequencing was peripheral blood. The CDR3 DNA follows: TGTGCCAGCAGCACGGGACAGTCGAGCTCCTACGAGCAGTACTTC. Translating it yields CASSTGQSSSYEQYF.